The next 18 T cell receptor beta chains were all read from a single sample in a study of shared clonotypes between healthy human individuals. CD45RO-negative, CCR7-selected cells formed the naive CD8 fraction, which excluded terminally differentiated effector memory CD45RA+ cells. Some clones are missing from TCRdb's copy, which holds only in-frame ones; the method was immunoSEQ multiplex PCR. The sample records 1.5 million to 2.5 million clones, approximately 94% being singletons. The sample consisted of naive CD8+ T cells sorted from blood. The receptor source for this set is a young man in good health.

V gene TRBV5-4 combines with J gene TRBJ2-7; TRBD2 matches at 9 bases. The V gene's germline CDR1 is SGHNT and CDR2 YYREEE (reference sequence). V gave up 4 bases and J gave up 6 bases; unmatched junction bases: 11. This CDR3 has 15 residues. CDR3 sequence: CASSTIGTSFIEQYF. The CDR3 DNA reads as TGTGCCAGCAGCACGATAGGGACTAGCTTTATCGAGCAGTACTTC.

V is TRBV27 and J is TRBJ2-7; 7 bases line up with TRBD1. Unmatched junction bases numbered 15, after V lost 6 bases and J lost 4 bases. Germline V CDR1 and CDR2: MNHEY, SMNVEV (reference sequence). The CDR3 consists of 16 residues. The CDR3 DNA reads as TGTGCCAGCAGCCCCTCGACAGGGCAACGTAGTTACGAGCAGTACTTC. Amino acid sequence: CASSPSTGQRSYEQYF.

This clone appeared once. The chain uses TRBV6-5 and TRBJ2-7; D remains ambiguous. CDR1 is MNHEY and CDR2 is SVGAGI in the germline V gene. Trimming took 2 bases from V and 6 from J, leaving 14 bases between them. This CDR3 has 14 amino acids. CDR3: CASSYMQGSLEQYF. Written as DNA, the CDR3 is TGTGCCAGCAGTTACATGCAAGGGTCACTCGAGCAGTACTTC.

The rearrangement uses TRBV7-2 and TRBJ2-7, with D uncertain. Trimming removed 2 bases from V and 0 bases from J, with 11 bases in between. Per the germline V gene, CDR1 is SGHTA and CDR2 is FQGNSA. The CDR3 runs 15 residues. This chain's CDR3 is CASSLRAERSYEQYF. CDR3 coding DNA: TGTGCCAGCAGCTTAAGGGCGGAACGCTCCTACGAGCAGTACTTC.

This clone was observed a single time. The chain employs TRBV10-3 and TRBJ2-1; 7 bases fit TRBD2. The CDR3 covers 20 residues. From germline, CDR1 is ENHRY and CDR2 SYGVKD. The V and J ends lost 0 bases and 0 bases, in that order; junction bases with no gene match: 14. The CDR3 loop reads CAISESTHSLAVSSYNEQFF. The CDR3, as DNA: TGTGCCATCAGTGAGTCGACCCACAGCCTAGCGGTAAGCTCCTACAATGAGCAGTTCTTC.

This chain links TRBV7-9 with TRBJ1-2, with TRBD1 matching over 7 bases. Germline V gives CDR1 SEHNR, CDR2 FQNEAQ (reference sequence). V lost 1 base to trimming and J lost 5 bases; unmatched junction nucleotides: 13. The CDR3 runs 17 residues. The CDR3 sequence is CASSLGDSPPFRYGYTF. In nucleotides, the CDR3 is TGTGCCAGCAGCTTAGGGGACAGCCCACCTTTTCGGTATGGCTACACCTTC.

This chain connects TRBV2 to TRBJ1-2; D gene unclear. The CDR3 covers 14 residues. Germline V lookup: CDR1 SNHLY, CDR2 FYNNEI. The V end lost 6 bases, the J end lost 0 bases, and 11 bases lay between the germline ends. CDR3 nucleotides: TGTGCCAGCAGGGACCCCAGCACTAACTATGGCTACACCTTC. It is translated as CASRDPSTNYGYTF.

The chain recombines TRBV27 with TRBJ2-3; 16 bases are a match to TRBD2. The CDR3 spans 16 residues. V dropped 7 bases and J dropped 4; count of bases not matched to a gene: 5. The V gene's germline CDR1 is MNHEY and CDR2 SMNVEV (reference sequence). The CDR3 DNA follows: TGTGCCAGCAAGGGACTAGCGGGGGGGCTAGCAGATACGCAGTATTTT. This codes for CASKGLAGGLADTQYF.

V is TRBV4-1 and J is TRBJ1-1, with D perhaps TRBD1 (5 bases). This CDR3 has 17 residues. The V end lost 3 bases, the J end lost 0 bases, and 17 bases lay between the germline ends. Germline CDR1 and CDR2: MGHRA and YSYEKL. For the CDR3, the DNA is TGCGCCAGCAGCCAGAGGGGCTCTAGCCCCCTGAACACTGAAGCTTTCTTT. Translating gives CASSQRGSSPLNTEAFF.

V is TRBV7-6 and J is TRBJ2-5; possibly TRBD1 for D (6 bases). Germline lookup yields CDR1 SGHVS and CDR2 FNYEAQ. V lost 1 base, J lost 3 bases, and 12 bases lay in between. This CDR3 is 15 amino acids long. The CDR3 protein is CASSLDRAGEETQYF. CDR3 coding DNA: TGTGCCAGCAGCTTAGATAGGGCAGGGGAAGAGACCCAGTACTTC.

This clone was seen only once. The chain couples TRBV30 to TRBJ2-3, with D possibly TRBD2 on 5 matching bases. Trimming took 3 bases from V and 0 from J, leaving 10 bases between them. Looked up from germline, CDR1 is GTSNPN and CDR2 is SVGIG (reference sequence). This CDR3 is built from 14 residues. CDR3 protein: CAWRRAASTDTQYF. The CDR3 coding sequence is TGTGCCTGGAGAAGAGCGGCTAGCACAGATACGCAGTATTTT.

The V call is TRBV4-1, the J call TRBJ2-3, with TRBD2 matching over 15 bases. V lost 6 bases to trimming and J lost 6 bases; unmatched junction nucleotides: 4. The CDR3 runs to 15 residues. The germline gives CDR1 MGHRA, CDR2 YSYEKL. CDR3 DNA sequence: TGCGCCAGCAGGGGGACTAGCGGGAGGAAGGATACGCAGTATTTT. Translated: CASRGTSGRKDTQYF.

The CDR3 reads CASGGHPTDTGELFF. CDR3 in DNA: TGTGCCAGCGGGGGCCACCCCACAGACACCGGGGAGCTGTTTTTT. V gene TRBV6-6 combines with J gene TRBJ2-2; TRBD1 is a possible D gene (6 bases). The CDR3 is made up of 15 amino acids. The germline CDR1 and CDR2 sequences are MNHNY and SVGAGI (reference sequence). Trimming pared 8 bases from V and 3 bases from J, leaving 16 bases between.

The chain recombines TRBV4-1 with TRBJ2-7; 11 bases align to TRBD2. The V gene end was trimmed by 4 bases and the J gene end by 0 bases; junction bases not matched to a gene: 5. Germline V lookup: CDR1 MGHRA, CDR2 YSYEKL. The CDR3 runs to 16 residues. CDR3 sequence: CASSLRLAGTSYEQYF. The CDR3 region has the DNA TGCGCCAGCAGCCTGAGACTAGCGGGGACCTCCTACGAGCAGTACTTC.

The rearrangement joins TRBV27 to TRBJ2-7, with 10 nucleotides matching TRBD1. Germline CDR1 reads MNHEY; CDR2 reads SMNVEV (reference sequence). The ends lost 7 bases at V and 0 bases at J; junction bases unmatched: 3. The CDR3 sequence is 14 residues long. The CDR3 sequence is CASTRTGGSYEQYF. As DNA, the CDR3 is TGTGCCAGCACCAGGACAGGGGGCTCCTACGAGCAGTACTTC.

V and J are TRBV4-1 and TRBJ1-1; possibly TRBD1 for D (5 bases). Germline CDR1 MGHRA, CDR2 YSYEKL. V was trimmed by 4 bases and J by 0 bases, leaving 15 bases between them. The CDR3 consists of 16 residues. Here the CDR3 reads CASSPRSGGMNTEAFF. CDR3 nucleotides: TGCGCCAGCAGCCCAAGAAGCGGGGGTATGAACACTGAAGCTTTCTTT.

This clone appeared once. The chain links TRBV19 to TRBJ1-1; D uncertain. The V gene lost 7 bases and the J gene lost 4 bases, with 22 bases spanning the gap. Germline V gene data show CDR1 as LNHDA and CDR2 as SQIVND (reference sequence). The CDR3 covers 16 residues. This CDR3 is CASTGFLGEQSTEAFF. DNA for the CDR3: TGTGCCAGTACCGGTTTTCTAGGCGAACAGAGCACTGAAGCTTTCTTT.

With respect to this clone: Other DNA sequences of this sample code for an identical CDR3. The chain combines TRBV11-2 with TRBJ2-5, with D possibly matching TRBD2 (7 bases). V was trimmed by 8 bases and J by 5 bases, leaving 12 bases between them. CDR3 length: 12 amino acids. Germline CDR1 and CDR2: SGHAT and FQNNGV. The CDR3 is CASSGGRETQYF. The DNA of the CDR3 is TGTGCCAGCTCCGGGGGGCGGGAGACCCAGTACTTC.